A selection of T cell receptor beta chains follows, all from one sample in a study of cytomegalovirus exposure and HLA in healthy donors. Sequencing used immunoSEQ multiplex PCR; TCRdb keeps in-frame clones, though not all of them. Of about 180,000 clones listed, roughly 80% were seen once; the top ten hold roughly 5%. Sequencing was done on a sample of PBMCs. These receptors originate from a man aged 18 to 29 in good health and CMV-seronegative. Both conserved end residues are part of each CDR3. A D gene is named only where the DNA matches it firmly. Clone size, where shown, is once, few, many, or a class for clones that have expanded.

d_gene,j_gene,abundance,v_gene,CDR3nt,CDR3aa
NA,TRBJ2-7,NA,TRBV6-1,TGTGCCAGCAGTGGCCATGTAACATACGAGCAGTACTTC,CASSGHVTYEQYF
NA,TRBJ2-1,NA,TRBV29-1,TGCAGCGTTGATCGGGGAATGATAGAGCAGTTCTTC,CSVDRGMIEQFF
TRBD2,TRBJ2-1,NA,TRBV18,TGTGCCAGCTCACCCCCGGGACTAGCGGGAGGAACCTACAATGAGCAGTTCTTC,CASSPPGLAGGTYNEQFF
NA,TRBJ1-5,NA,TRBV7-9,TGTGCCAGCAGCCCTCGGCAGGAGGATCAGCCCCAGCATTTT,CASSPRQEDQPQHF
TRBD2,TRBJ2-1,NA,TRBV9,TGTGCCAGCACCGGGACTAACTACAATGAGCAGTTCTTC,CASTGTNYNEQFF
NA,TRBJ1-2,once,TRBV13,TGTGCCAGCAGCTTAGGGACACCTAACTATGGCTACACCTTC,CASSLGTPNYGYTF
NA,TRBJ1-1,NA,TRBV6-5,TGTGCCAGCAGTTACTCAGTAGCCCTGAACACTGAAGCTTTCTTT,CASSYSVALNTEAFF
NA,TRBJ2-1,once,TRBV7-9,TGTGCCAGCCTTAGCTTCTCCTACAATGAGCAGTTCTTC,CASLSFSYNEQFF
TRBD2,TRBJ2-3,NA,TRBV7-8,TGTGCCAGCAGCTTATCAGGGACTAGCGGCACAGATACGCAGTATTTT,CASSLSGTSGTDTQYF
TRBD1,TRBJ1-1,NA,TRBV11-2,TGTGCCAGCAGCTTAACCCGGACAGGGGGCACTGAAGCTTTCTTT,CASSLTRTGGTEAFF
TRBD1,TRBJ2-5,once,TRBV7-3,TGTGCCAGCAGCCCCAGTTCGGGACAGGGTCGGGAGACCCAGTACTTC,CASSPSSGQGRETQYF
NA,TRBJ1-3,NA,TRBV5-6,TGTGCCAGCAGCCGCGCGGCCAACACCATATATTTT,CASSRAANTIYF
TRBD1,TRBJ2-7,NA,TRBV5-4,TGTGCCAGCAGCCAGCGCCGGGACAGGGGCCACGAGCAGTACTTC,CASSQRRDRGHEQYF
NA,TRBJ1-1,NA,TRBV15,TGTGCCACCAGCAGAATTACTACGGTGAACACTGAAGCTTTCTTT,CATSRITTVNTEAFF
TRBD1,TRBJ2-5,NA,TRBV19,TGTGCCAGTAGAAGGACAGGGGGCCGGGAGACCCAGTACTTC,CASRRTGGRETQYF
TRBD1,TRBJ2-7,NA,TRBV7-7,TGTGCTAGCAGCCTCAGAAGCGAACCCGGGACAGTACTCTACGAGCAGTACTTC,CASSLRSEPGTVLYEQYF
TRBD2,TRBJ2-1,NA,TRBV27,TGTGCCAGCAAGCGGGATGGCAATGAGCAGTTCTTC,CASKRDGNEQFF
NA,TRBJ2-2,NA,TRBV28,TGTGCCAGCAGCAGTTCGGGACTTCCTAACGGGGAGCTGTTTTTT,CASSSSGLPNGELFF
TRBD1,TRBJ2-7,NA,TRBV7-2,TGTGCCAGCAGCCGGACAGGGTCCGGGCCCTACGAGCAGTACTTC,CASSRTGSGPYEQYF
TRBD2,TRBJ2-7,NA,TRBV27,TGTGCCAGCAGTTTACGGCTAGCGGGAGGAGGCGAGCAGTACTTC,CASSLRLAGGGEQYF
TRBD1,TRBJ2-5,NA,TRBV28,TGTGCCAGCAGTTTCGTTTCAGGACAGGGGGCATGGGAGACCCAGTACTTC,CASSFVSGQGAWETQYF
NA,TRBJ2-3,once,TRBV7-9,TGTGCCAGCAGCTTCTTCCCCACAGATACGCAGTATTTT,CASSFFPTDTQYF
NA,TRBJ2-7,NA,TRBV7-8,TGTGCCAGCAGCTTGGCTGAAGACAGGCCTATCTACGAGCAGTACTTC,CASSLAEDRPIYEQYF
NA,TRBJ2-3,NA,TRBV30,TGTGCCTGGACCCGGAGGTTGGCAGATACGCAGTATTTT,CAWTRRLADTQYF
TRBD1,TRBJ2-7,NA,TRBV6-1,TGTGCCAGTGCCTCCGGACAGGGAGTCCACGAGCAGTACTTC,CASASGQGVHEQYF
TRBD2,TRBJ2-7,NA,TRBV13,TGTGCCAGCAGCCCGGACTGGCGGGAGGGCCCCGAGCAGTACTTC,CASSPDWREGPEQYF
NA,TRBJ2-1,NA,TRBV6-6,TGTGCCAGCAGCCTTGTGGGGGGGCGGGACTACAATGAGCAGTTCTTC,CASSLVGGRDYNEQFF
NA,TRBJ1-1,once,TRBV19,TGTACCAGTACCCTCGGTCTTAGAGGAGAAGCTTTCTTT,CTSTLGLRGEAFF
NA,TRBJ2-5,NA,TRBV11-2,TGTGCCAGCAGCTTATCCCTAGCTTTGGGTGAAGAGACCCAGTACTTC,CASSLSLALGEETQYF
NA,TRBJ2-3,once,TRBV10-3,TGTGCCATCAGTGGTAGCTCGAGTGGCACAGATACGCAGTATTTT,CAISGSSSGTDTQYF
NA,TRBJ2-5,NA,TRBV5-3,TGTGCCAGAAGCTTGTCGGGGGAGTCATGTGGAGAGCAGTACTTC,CARSLSGESCGEQYF
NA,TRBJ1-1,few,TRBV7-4,TGTGCCAGCAGCTTAGGAGTTATGAACACTGAAGCTTTCTTT,CASSLGVMNTEAFF
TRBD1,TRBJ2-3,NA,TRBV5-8,TGTGCCAGCAACCCGGGACAGGGGACAGATACGCAGTATTTT,CASNPGQGTDTQYF
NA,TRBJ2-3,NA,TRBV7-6,TGTGCCAGCAGCTTTACAGGGAATCCCGCAGATACGCAGTATTTT,CASSFTGNPADTQYF
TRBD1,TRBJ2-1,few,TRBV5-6,TGTGCCAGCAGCCGGGGACAGTACAATGAGCAGTTCTTC,CASSRGQYNEQFF
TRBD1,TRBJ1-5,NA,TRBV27,TGTGCCAGCGGGTGGGACAGGGGCAATCAGCCCCAGCATTTT,CASGWDRGNQPQHF
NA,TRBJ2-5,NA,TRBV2,TGTGCCAGCAGTGAAGTAAGGAGGGGCGAGACCCAGTACTTC,CASSEVRRGETQYF
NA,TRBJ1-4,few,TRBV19,TGTGCCAGTAGTCGTCTCCCGCGGATTGAAAAACTGTTTTTT,CASSRLPRIEKLFF
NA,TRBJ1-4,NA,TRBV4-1,TGCGCCAGCAGCCAACCGGGATCCGCTAATGAAAAACTGTTTTTT,CASSQPGSANEKLFF
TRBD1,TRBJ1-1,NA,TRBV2,TGTGCCAGCAGTGGACAGGGGAACACTGAAGCTTTCTTT,CASSGQGNTEAFF
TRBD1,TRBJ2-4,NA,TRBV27,TGTGCCAGCAGTTTAAGAACAGGGGGCGGGGGCATTCAGTACTTC,CASSLRTGGGGIQYF
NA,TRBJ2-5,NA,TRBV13,TGTGCCAGCAGCCCCTCGGTTCAAGGGGTTCCAGAGACCCAGTACTTC,CASSPSVQGVPETQYF
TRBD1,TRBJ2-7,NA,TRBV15,TGTGCCACCAGCAGAGCCCCGGGACAGAGCTACGAGCAGTACTTC,CATSRAPGQSYEQYF
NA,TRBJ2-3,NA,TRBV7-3,TGTGCCAGCAGTCCTATAGCGGATAGCACAGATACGCAGTATTTT,CASSPIADSTDTQYF
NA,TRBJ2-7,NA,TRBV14,TGTGCCAGCAGCCAAGGGACTTCCCAAGCCTACGAGCAGTACTTC,CASSQGTSQAYEQYF
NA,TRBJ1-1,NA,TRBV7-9,TGTTCCAGCAGCTCCACAGCGAACACTGAAGCTTTCTTT,CSSSSTANTEAFF
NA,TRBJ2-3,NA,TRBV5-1,TGCGCCAGCAGCTTGGCCGTTTTCGCAGATACGCAGTATTTT,CASSLAVFADTQYF
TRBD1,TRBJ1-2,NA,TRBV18,TGTGCCAGCTCACCACTCTCCGGGACAGGGGGATATGGCTACACCTTC,CASSPLSGTGGYGYTF
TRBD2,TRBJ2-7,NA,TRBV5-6,TGTGCCAGCAGCTTAGTTAGCGGGAGGGCCGCGAAGCAGTACTTC,CASSLVSGRAAKQYF
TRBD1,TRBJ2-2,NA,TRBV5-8,TGTGCCAGCAGCAGGCGACAGGGAAGTTGGACGGCGGAGCTGTTTTTT,CASSRRQGSWTAELFF
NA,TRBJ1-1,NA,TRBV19,TGTGCCAGTAGTAGGGGTGGGGCGCGTGGGTCTGAAGCTTTCTTT,CASSRGGARGSEAFF
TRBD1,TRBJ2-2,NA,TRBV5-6,TGTGCCAGCAGCTTGGTAACAGGGGAATCCGGGGAGCTGTTTTTT,CASSLVTGESGELFF
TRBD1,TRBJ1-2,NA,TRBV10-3,TGTGCCATACCGGGACAGGGGGCTCCCTATGGCTACACCTTC,CAIPGQGAPYGYTF
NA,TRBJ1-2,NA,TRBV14,TGTGCCAGCAGCCAGGCGGTGTTCCCGGGAGTTGGCTACACCTTC,CASSQAVFPGVGYTF